This entry lists 9 T cell receptor beta chains sequenced from one sample in a study of T cells in Graves' hyperthyroidism and ophthalmopathy. RNA transcripts were the template for amplifying TCR beta CDR3 regions. Primed by the HTBI set, a first-round RT-PCR was run on the TCR CDR3. TCRdb recomputed calls from the multiplex PCR reads with MiXCR, one row per CDR3 protein. Among hundreds of thousands of distinct CDR3 sequences listed, about 15% were seen once. Sequencing input: blood. These receptors originate from a woman aged 40 to 50 with Graves' ophthalmopathy.

A few counts support this clonotype. The V gene is TRBV28, the J gene TRBJ1-5; D perhaps matches TRBD1 (5 bases). The CDR3 is made up of 14 amino acids. Germline V gene data show CDR1 as MDHEN and CDR2 as SYDVKM. V lost 3 bases and J lost 7, with 13 bases in between. In DNA, the CDR3 is TGTGCCAGCAGTTTGCGGGGCGGTGGGCAGCCCCAGCATTTT. As protein: CASSLRGGGQPQHF.

This clonotype was recorded at least ten times. The V call is TRBV6-2 or TRBV6-3, the J call TRBJ2-2, with no clear D. Deletions cut 7 bases from V and 0 bases from J, with 15 bases between. The CDR3 loop spans 16 amino acids. The V gene's germline CDR1 is MNHEY and CDR2 SVGEGT. The CDR3 reads CASTMSVQSNTGELFF. CDR3 in DNA: TGTGCCAGCACCATGTCAGTACAGTCGAACACCGGGGAGCTGTTTTTT.

In its sample, this clonotype was seen many times. The rearrangement joins TRBV28 to TRBJ1-1; TRBD1 matches 7 bases. The CDR3 consists of 14 residues. The germline CDR1 and CDR2 sequences are MDHEN and SYDVKM. J was trimmed by 6 bases and V by 5 bases; bases with no gene match: 9. The CDR3 DNA reads TGTGCCAGCAGTCACAGGGGAAGGGAGGCTGAAGCTTTCTTT. This gives the protein CASSHRGREAEAFF.

The sample holds a few counts of this clonotype. V gene TRBV2 combines with J gene TRBJ2-7, with unresolved D. Trimming cost V 4 bases and J 0 bases, with 10 bases left between them. Germline loops: CDR1 SNHLY, CDR2 FYNNEI. This CDR3 comprises 14 residues. The CDR3 nucleotides read TGTGCCAGCAGTGGTTCGGTCAGCTCCTACGAGCAGTACTTC. Protein: CASSGSVSSYEQYF.

This clonotype was counted ten times or more. The V and J genes are TRBV7-2 and TRBJ2-7; D tentatively fits TRBD1 or TRBD2 (5 bases each). This CDR3 contains 15 residues. V dropped 4 bases and J dropped 3 bases, with 16 bases sitting between them. Germline assignment: CDR1 SGHTA and CDR2 FQGNSA. CDR3 protein: CASSSQGAEVYEQYF. Here the CDR3 DNA reads TGTGCCAGCAGCTCCCAAGGGGCGGAGGTCTACGAGCAGTACTTC. Together with reference TRBV7-2 and TRBJ2-7, the CDR3 gives the full variable domain: GAGVSQSPSNKVTEKGKDVELRCDPISGHTALYWYRQSLGQGLEFLIYFQGNSAPDKSGLPSDRFSAERTGGSVSTLTIQRTQQEDSAVYLCASSSQGAEVYEQYFGPGTRLTVT.

This clonotype was seen many times. The V gene is TRBV7-6, the J gene TRBJ1-6, with TRBD1 identical over 8 bases. V lost 5 bases to trimming and J lost 8 bases; unmatched junction nucleotides: 5. CDR1 is SGHVS, CDR2 FNYEAQ, per germline. The CDR3 length is 14 residues. Here the CDR3 reads CASSLNRGDSPLHF. CDR3 DNA sequence: TGTGCCAGCAGCCTAAACAGGGGGGATTCACCCCTCCACTTT.

V is TRBV9 and J is TRBJ1-2, with a weak D call TRBD1 (5 bases). CDR1 and CDR2 (germline): SGDLS, YYNGEE. This CDR3 has 12 amino acids. V was trimmed by 0 bases and J by 8 bases, leaving 8 bases between them. CDR3 nucleotide sequence: TGTGCCAGCAGCGTAGAGGAGGGGGGCTACACCTTC. Translated: CASSVEEGGYTF.

This clonotype occurred many times. The rearrangement links TRBV4-1 to TRBJ2-2; TRBD1 aligns across 7 bases. CDR1 is MGHRA, CDR2 YSYEKL, per germline. V gave up 0 bases and J gave up 4 bases; unmatched junction bases: 2. The CDR3 is 15 residues long. CDR3 in DNA: TGCGCCAGCAGCCAAGATCCAGGGGGCACCGGGGAGCTGTTTTTT. Encoded protein: CASSQDPGGTGELFF.

V is TRBV18 and J is TRBJ2-2, with 10 nucleotides matching TRBD2. CDR3 length equals 18 residues. V trimming: 0 bases; J trimming: 5 bases; junction bases outside the gene matches: 9. The germline V gene encodes CDR1 KGHSH and CDR2 LQKENI. DNA of the CDR3: TGTGCCAGCTCACCACCCCGCCTAGCGGGAGTGAGGACCGGGGAGCTGTTTTTT. Residues: CASSPPRLAGVRTGELFF.